This TCR beta chain was identified in a study of T cell responses to AZD1222 COVID-19 vaccine. Sequenced by immunoSEQ multiplex PCR; TCRdb stores in-frame clones only, minus some. Among over 150,000 clones listed, about nine tenths were seen once. About this clone itself: Antigen specificity is unknown.

Study-wide results and limits: Spike regions recognized by vaccine-associated CD4 TCRs spanned the protein, led by 160-218 and 743-854. In a largely white British group with more females than males, clonal diversity was possibly underestimated. Sampled repertoires all dated from after the peak T cell response.

The sample in question was peripheral blood, obtained on day 0 of AZD1222 vaccination. The sequence derives from an adult in good health.

CDR3 amino acids: CASGLQGVGEQYF. In nucleotides, the CDR3 is TGTGCTAGTGGTTTACAGGGTGTGGGCGAGCAGTACTTC. V usage is TRBV12-5 and J usage is TRBJ2-7; maybe TRBD1 (6 bases). Deletions cut 3 bases from V and 6 bases from J, with 12 bases between. The CDR3 extends over 13 amino acids. Per germline, CDR1 LGHNT and CDR2 FRNRAP. Full variable domain (outside the CDR3, taken from reference TRBV12-5 and TRBJ2-7): DARVTQTPRHKVTEMGQEVTMRCQPILGHNTVFWYRQTMMQGLELLAYFRNRAPLDDSGMPKDRFSAEMPDATLATLKIQPSEPRDSAVYFCASGLQGVGEQYFGPGTRLTVT.